Listed below are T cell receptor beta chains from one sample, sequenced in a study of early T cells in non-severe SARS-CoV-2 infection. TCRdb passed the 5' RACE reads through MiXCR, listing each CDR3 protein once. This table holds around 70,000 distinct CDR3 sequences, around 12% found once. The source material was whole blood. These receptors were collected from an adult who was a healthcare worker with PCR-confirmed SARS-CoV-2 infection or an uninfected control (not recorded which). Each CDR3 is given with its conserved first and last residue. The D gene is left open where the match is weak. Size values are once, few and many counts, or a class for expanded clones, and some rows have none.

V gene	J gene	D gene	clone size	CDR3 DNA	CDR3 protein
TRBV5-1	TRBJ2-3	.	few	TGCGCCAGCAGCTCCCAGGCGGGCTTGGGGGATACGCAGTATTTT	CASSSQAGLGDTQYF
TRBV5-8	TRBJ2-5	TRBD2	many	TGTGCCAGCAGCACCCTAGCGGGGGGAGAGACCCAGTACTTC	CASSTLAGGETQYF
TRBV9	TRBJ1-6	TRBD1	.	TGTGCCAGCAGCGTATCAGGGGGCTCCTATAATTCACCCCTCCACTTT	CASSVSGGSYNSPLHF
TRBV24-1	TRBJ2-2	.	many	TGTGCCACCAGCCCCCTTACGCAGAGAACTAGCTCCGGGGCCGGGGAGCTGTTTTTT	CATSPLTQRTSSGAGELFF
TRBV7-9	TRBJ2-7	.	many	TGTGCCAGCCCGGGACCTGGGCGGCACGAGCAGTACTTC	CASPGPGRHEQYF
TRBV19	TRBJ2-7	TRBD1	few	TGTGCCAGTAGTATTTCCGTAAGGACAGGGGGCCATGGCGAGCAGTACTTC	CASSISVRTGGHGEQYF
TRBV7-3	TRBJ2-4	.	many	TGTGCCAGCATCCCTTGGGGAATGGGCAAAAACATTCAGTACTTC	CASIPWGMGKNIQYF
TRBV29-1	TRBJ2-2	TRBD1	few	TGCAGCGTCGGGACAGGGTTGAACACCGGGGAGCTGTTTTTT	CSVGTGLNTGELFF
TRBV11-2	TRBJ2-5	TRBD1	few	TGTGCCAGCAGCCCAGGACGGGACAGGGGGCGCCAAGAGACCCAGTACTTC	CASSPGRDRGRQETQYF
TRBV7-9	TRBJ2-7	.	few	TGTGCCAGCAACGAAGTAGAAGGACCGGGCTACGAGCAGTACTTC	CASNEVEGPGYEQYF
TRBV7-9	TRBJ2-2	.	few	TGTGCCAGCGGGTACCACACCGGGGAGCTGTTTTTT	CASGYHTGELFF
TRBV21-1	TRBJ1-5	.	many	TGTGCCAGCAGCAAAGGGTGTCCAGGGGGCTATCAGCCCCAGCATTTT	CASSKGCPGGYQPQHF
TRBV28	TRBJ2-7	.	.	TGTGCCAGCAGAGACCCCGTGGCGGGGATTTACGAGCAGTACTTC	CASRDPVAGIYEQYF
TRBV30	TRBJ1-1	.	.	TGTGCCAGCCGAGTGGGAAGGGCGACTGAAGCTTTCTTT	CASRVGRATEAFF
TRBV11-2	TRBJ2-5	.	.	TGTGCCAGCAGCTTAGATCGCGACAGGCCGAGCCAAGAGACCCAGTACTTC	CASSLDRDRPSQETQYF
TRBV4-1	TRBJ2-1	TRBD2	.	TGCGCCAGCAGCCAAGATCCCAGCGGGGGGGCTGAGCAGTTCTTC	CASSQDPSGGAEQFF
TRBV20-1	TRBJ2-7	TRBD1	.	TGCAGTGCTCGCCGGGACAGGGGCTACGAGCAGTACTTC	CSARRDRGYEQYF
TRBV9	TRBJ1-3	TRBD1	many	TGTGCCAGCAGCGTGGAAGGACAGGGGAGAGGAAACACCATATATTTT	CASSVEGQGRGNTIYF
TRBV11-2	TRBJ2-3	TRBD2	few	TGTGCCAGCAGCTTAAATAGCGGGGGGGCGTATACGCAGTATTTT	CASSLNSGGAYTQYF
TRBV27	TRBJ2-5	.	few	TGTGCCAGCAGTTTATCACAGGGAGTTCAAGAGACCCAGTACTTC	CASSLSQGVQETQYF
TRBV12-3/TRBV12-4	TRBJ2-5	.	few	TGTGCCAGCGCGGGTTGGGCTACCCAAGAGACCCAGTACTTC	CASAGWATQETQYF
TRBV7-8	TRBJ2-2	.	many	TGTGCCAGCAGCTCCTTGGAGTCGAACACCGGGGAGCTGTTTTTT	CASSSLESNTGELFF
TRBV19	TRBJ1-4	.	few	TGTGCCAGTACTCACAGGGTTGGGGAAAAACTGTTTTTT	CASTHRVGEKLFF
TRBV27	TRBJ2-7	.	.	TGTGCCAGCAGTTCCGGGACTTCCTACGAGCAGTACTTC	CASSSGTSYEQYF
TRBV5-1	TRBJ2-1	TRBD2	once	TGCGCCAGCAGCTGGTCGGGACTAGCCTACAATGAGCAGTTCTTC	CASSWSGLAYNEQFF
TRBV5-1	TRBJ1-4	.	few	TGCGCCAGCAGCTTTGCCCCCACGGAAAAACTGTTTTTT	CASSFAPTEKLFF
TRBV28	TRBJ2-7	.	.	TGTGCCAGCGCGCCCGGGGGAACCTACGAGCAGTACTTC	CASAPGGTYEQYF
TRBV7-9	TRBJ1-5	.	many	TGTGCCAGCAGCCTTGGTGGGCCCCAGCATTTT	CASSLGGPQHF
TRBV7-2	TRBJ2-2	TRBD2	.	TGTGCCAGCAGCTTAGCGGGAGGGGCCGGGGAGCTGTTTTTT	CASSLAGGAGELFF
TRBV29-1	TRBJ1-1	.	.	TGCAGCGCCCCCATTTCGACTGAAGCTTTCTTT	CSAPISTEAFF
TRBV29-1	TRBJ2-1	.	few	TGCAGCGTTGAACTACTAGTATTCGATGAGCAGTTCTTC	CSVELLVFDEQFF
TRBV12-3/TRBV12-4	TRBJ1-1	TRBD1	few	TGTGCCAGCAGTCCTCAGGGGGTAGACACTGAAGCTTTCTTT	CASSPQGVDTEAFF
TRBV29-1	TRBJ2-6	.	few	TGCAGCGTGGGGAGCTCTGGGGCCAACGTCCTGATTTTC	CSVGSSGANVLIF
TRBV12-5	TRBJ2-2	.	many	TGTGCTAGTGGTTTGGCCCTCCGGAACACCGGGGAGCTGTTTTTT	CASGLALRNTGELFF
TRBV12-3/TRBV12-4	TRBJ1-6	.	many	TGTGCCAGCAGTTCGGGGGGAGCGGGTAATTCACCCCTCCACTTT	CASSSGGAGNSPLHF
TRBV29-1	TRBJ1-5	.	many	TGCAGCGTTGAACTACAGGGAGGCCAGCCCCAGCATTTT	CSVELQGGQPQHF
TRBV29-1	TRBJ1-2	.	few	TGCAGCGTTGTGAGGGACGGATCTAACTATGGCTACACCTTC	CSVVRDGSNYGYTF
TRBV5-1	TRBJ2-7	TRBD2	.	TGCGCCAGCAGCTTGGAGGGGACTAGTCCATACGAGCAGTACTTC	CASSLEGTSPYEQYF
TRBV18	TRBJ1-5	.	many	TGTGCCAGCTCACCCACAGCAAATAGCAATCAGCCCCAGCATTTT	CASSPTANSNQPQHF
TRBV12-3/TRBV12-4	TRBJ2-7	TRBD2	few	TGTGTCAGCAGTTACGGACTAGCGGGGGAGAACGAGCAGTACTTC	CVSSYGLAGENEQYF
TRBV20-1	TRBJ2-7	TRBD2	many	TGCAGTGCTTCGGGACTAGCGGGAATCACCTACGAGCAGTACTTC	CSASGLAGITYEQYF
TRBV11-2	TRBJ2-2	.	many	TGTGCCAGCAGCCCCAGCCTTGGCCCTATGCTGTTTTTT	CASSPSLGPMLFF
TRBV18	TRBJ2-5	.	many	TGTGCCAGCTCACCGGACACAGGGCAAGAGACCCAGTACTTC	CASSPDTGQETQYF
TRBV6-6	TRBJ2-3	TRBD2	few	TGTGCCAGCAGTTACTCCCTAGCGGGGGGTAGCACAGATACGCAGTATTTT	CASSYSLAGGSTDTQYF
TRBV4-1	TRBJ1-5	.	.	TGCGCCAGCAGCCAACCAACGGGGGGGCATCAGCCCCAGCATTTT	CASSQPTGGHQPQHF
TRBV18	TRBJ2-5	.	.	TGTGCCAGCTCTACCCGGTTGGGTGAGACCCAGTACTTC	CASSTRLGETQYF
TRBV29-1	TRBJ2-5	.	many	TGCAGCGTTGAGGGGAGGCTAGCAAGGGAGACCCAGTACTTC	CSVEGRLARETQYF
TRBV15	TRBJ2-2	.	few	TGTGCCACCAGCACCCGGAGAGGGCGGGGTCGGACCGGGGAGCTGTTTTTT	CATSTRRGRGRTGELFF
TRBV7-2	TRBJ1-2	.	many	TGTGCCAGCAGCTTAGTGGCTAACTATGGCTACACCTTC	CASSLVANYGYTF
TRBV5-5	TRBJ1-2	TRBD1	.	TGTGCCAGCAGCTACCGAACAGGGGGCGTCGATGGCTACACCTTC	CASSYRTGGVDGYTF
TRBV2	TRBJ2-5	TRBD2	.	TGTGCCAGCAGCTCAATGCTGGGACTAGCGGGTCGAAAAGAGACCCAGTACTTC	CASSSMLGLAGRKETQYF
TRBV4-2	TRBJ1-1	.	few	TGTGCCAGCAGCCAAGACGGACAACTAAGTACTGAAGCTTTCTTT	CASSQDGQLSTEAFF
TRBV5-5	TRBJ2-5	.	many	TGTGCCAGCAGCTGGGGACGGCTACAACAAGAGACCCAGTACTTC	CASSWGRLQQETQYF
TRBV24-1	TRBJ2-3	TRBD1	many	TGTGCCACCGCCGGGGACAGCCTCAGCACAGATACGCAGTATTTT	CATAGDSLSTDTQYF
TRBV20-1	TRBJ2-3	.	many	TGCAGTGCGCATAAGGGACGCGCAGATACGCAGTATTTT	CSAHKGRADTQYF
TRBV6-6	TRBJ1-4	.	few	TGTGCCAGCAGTTTCTCAGACCTAGAAGAAAAACTGTTTTTT	CASSFSDLEEKLFF
TRBV29-1	TRBJ2-1	.	few	TGCAGCGTTGGTTCGGGAGCTGGTGAGCAGTTCTTC	CSVGSGAGEQFF
TRBV4-1	TRBJ2-2	.	many	TGCGCCAGCAGCCAAGATCCATCTACGTGGGGGGAGCTGTTTTTT	CASSQDPSTWGELFF